This record covers a single TCR beta chain. What it recognizes is unknown. One entry per CDR3 protein, called by TCRdb with MiXCR from the 5' RACE reads. In the table there are about 350,000 distinct CDR3 sequences, around a tenth of which are singletons. Germline loops: CDR1 SGHTA, CDR2 FQGNSA. This CDR3 has 13 residues. J lost 3 bases, V lost 9 bases, and 4 bases had no gene match. The data were obtained in a study of T cells after yellow fever vaccination. Findings and caveats of the study: Weaker in magnitude, the secondary response showed a faster peak on day 5 versus 15.

This TCR was recovered from a man younger than 35 who received the YFV17D yellow fever vaccine. This material consisted of PBMCs, taken on the day of the first yellow fever vaccination. This rearrangement joins TRBV7-2 to TRBJ2-2; the match to TRBD1 covers 7 bases. CDR3 sequence reads: CARRDSYTGELFF. The CDR3 DNA reads TGTGCCAGGAGGGACAGCTACACCGGGGAGCTGTTTTTT. The variable domain in full, completed from reference TRBV7-2 and TRBJ2-2, reads GAGVSQSPSNKVTEKGKDVELRCDPISGHTALYWYRQSLGQGLEFLIYFQGNSAPDKSGLPSDRFSAERTGGSVSTLTIQRTQQEDSAVYLCARRDSYTGELFFGEGSRLTVL.